This record covers a single TCR beta chain. Original methodology: Amplification of reference gene primers was used by the study to estimate nucleated cell counts. Some clones are missing from TCRdb's copy, which holds only in-frame ones; the method was immunoSEQ multiplex PCR. From that table come the V and J calls and clone size; the DNA was used to work out D and trimming. The sample lists more than 100,000 clones, 80% to 90% occurring once. The CDR3 loop spans 15 amino acids. J gave up 2 bases and V 6 bases, and 4 bases lay outside the gene matches. CDR1 is MNHEY and CDR2 is SMNVEV in the germline V gene (reference sequence). This record belongs to a study of blood T cell repertoires in COVID-19. Study-level background: T cells, B-cell-depleted T cells, or PBMCs provided the cDNA or gDNA that served as material.

This sequence joins TRBV27 and TRBJ2-5; 12 bases fit TRBD1. Sequencing was carried out using peripheral blood. The origin of this receptor is a man over 45 with active COVID-19. The CDR3 loop reads CASSSGQGAQETQYF. As DNA, the CDR3 is TGTGCCAGCAGCTCGGGACAGGGGGCTCAAGAGACCCAGTACTTC.